The 23 T cell receptor beta chains listed next were all sequenced from one sample in a study of cytomegalovirus exposure and HLA in healthy donors. Assay used: immunoSEQ multiplex PCR; TCRdb lists only in-frame clones, some missing. The table records some 150,000 clones, approximately 94% of them present only once. The sample consisted of PBMCs. The source is a man aged 18 to 29 in good health and CMV-seropositive.

Note on this clone: The junction shows a germline mismatch at one end, possibly a read error. The gene calls are TRBV5-1 and TRBJ2-7, with 7 nucleotides matching TRBD2. The CDR3 sequence is 14 residues long. The germline gives CDR1 SGHRS, CDR2 YFSETQ. The CDR3 is CASSLAGGGEGSDF. In DNA form, the CDR3 reads TGCGCCAGCAGCTTGGCCGGGGGTGGGGAGGGTTCGGACTTC.

Here the CDR3 reads CASSQATGVVNYGYTF. CDR3 sequence (DNA): TGTGCCAGCAGCCAAGCCACAGGGGTAGTTAACTATGGCTACACCTTC. The chain combines TRBV4-2 with TRBJ1-2, with 7 bases that match TRBD1. CDR3 length equals 16 residues. The germline gives CDR1 LGHNA, CDR2 YNFKEQ. Trimming removed 1 base from V and 1 base from J; junction bases left unmatched: 6.

The chain recombines TRBV7-9 with TRBJ2-2; tentatively, D is TRBD1 (7 bases). The germline CDR1 and CDR2 sequences are SEHNR and FQNEAQ (reference sequence). Trimming pared 4 bases from V and 2 bases from J, leaving 17 bases between. The CDR3 covers 17 residues. The CDR3 nucleotides read TGTGCCAGCAGCTCACGCGGGACAGCCACAAACACCGGGGAGCTGTTTTTT. It codes for CASSSRGTATNTGELFF. The full variable domain, in which reference TRBV7-9 and TRBJ2-2 provide the parts outside the CDR3, is DTGVSQNPRHKITKRGQNVTFRCDPISEHNRLYWYRQTLGQGPEFLTYFQNEAQLEKSRLLSDRFSAERPKGSFSTLEIQRTEQGDSAMYLCASSSRGTATNTGELFFGEGSRLTVL.

V and J are TRBV27 and TRBJ2-2; 12 bases align to TRBD2. CDR3 length: 17 amino acids. The junction had 5 bases not matched to a gene; V was cut back by 4 bases and J by 2 bases. Per the germline V gene, CDR1 is MNHEY and CDR2 is SMNVEV (reference sequence). CDR3 in DNA: TGTGCCAGCAGTTCACTAGCGGGAGGCCCTAACACCGGGGAGCTGTTTTTT. Its protein product is CASSSLAGGPNTGELFF.

The chain is built from TRBV19 and TRBJ2-1, with 10 bases aligning to TRBD2. There are 19 residues in the CDR3. Trimming at V came to 4 bases and at J to 2 bases, leaving 14 bases not matched to a gene. CDR1 is LNHDA and CDR2 is SQIVND in the germline V gene (reference sequence). The CDR3 region is CASSTRASGSHIAYNEQFF. The DNA for the CDR3 is TGTGCCAGTAGTACCCGGGCTAGCGGGAGTCATATCGCCTACAATGAGCAGTTCTTC.

The J gene is TRBJ1-5, the V gene TRBV7-9; TRBD1 matches at 8 bases. The trim removed 5 bases at V and 2 bases at J, leaving 8 bases unmatched. CDR3 size: 16 residues. Germline V gene lookup returns CDR1 SEHNR and CDR2 FQNEAQ (reference sequence). CDR3 in amino acids: CASSLWTGSGNQPQHF. The CDR3 region has the DNA TGTGCCAGCAGCCTCTGGACAGGGTCAGGCAATCAGCCCCAGCATTTT.

This chain connects TRBV30 to TRBJ1-1; perhaps TRBD1 as D (5 bases). The germline V and J ends were trimmed by 4 bases and 3 bases, with 12 bases remaining between them. The CDR3 contains 13 residues. Germline CDR1 is GTSNPN and CDR2 is SVGIG (reference sequence). As DNA, the CDR3 is TGTGCCTGGACCACTTGGGGGGACACTGAAGCTTTCTTT. Residues: CAWTTWGDTEAFF.

The chain combines TRBV2 with TRBJ2-1; 8 positions match TRBD1. The length of the CDR3 is 15 residues. CDR1 SNHLY and CDR2 FYNNEI come from the germline V gene. The junction had 5 bases not matched to a gene; V was cut back by 6 bases and J by 1 base. Here the CDR3 reads CASRDDRGSYNEQFF. As DNA, the CDR3 is TGTGCCAGCAGAGATGACAGGGGTTCCTACAATGAGCAGTTCTTC.

The V gene is TRBV9, the J gene TRBJ2-3, with a weak D call TRBD2 (6 bases). This CDR3 spans 17 amino acids. Germline CDR1 is SGDLS and CDR2 is YYNGEE. Trimming took 3 bases from V and 2 from J, leaving 19 bases between them. The CDR3 loop reads CASSGSRASEFTDTQYF. CDR3 sequence (DNA): TGTGCCAGCAGCGGATCCCGGGCTAGCGAGTTCACAGATACGCAGTATTTT.

CDR3 DNA sequence: TGTGCCAGCAGTGCAGGGCCCTACAATGAGCAGTTCTTC. It is translated as CASSAGPYNEQFF. V and J are TRBV2 and TRBJ2-1; D may be TRBD1 (5 bases). The CDR3 consists of 13 residues. Germline CDR1 and CDR2: SNHLY and FYNNEI. Deletions cut 4 bases from V and 2 bases from J, with 6 bases between.

The chain uses TRBV5-4 and TRBJ1-4, with 8 bases that match TRBD1. Germline V CDR1 and CDR2: SGHNT, YYREEE (reference sequence). With V trimmed by 2 bases and J by 7 bases, 4 bases remained unmatched. The CDR3 is made up of 14 amino acids. CDR3 sequence (DNA): TGTGCCAGCAGCTTCGACAGGGGCGTTGAAAAACTGTTTTTT. It yields the protein CASSFDRGVEKLFF.

The chain employs TRBV11-2 and TRBJ2-7; TRBD1 matches at 7 bases. Losses at the gene ends were 5 bases for V and 3 bases for J; bases not matched to a gene: 10. The V gene's germline CDR1 is SGHAT and CDR2 FQNNGV. The CDR3 is made up of 15 amino acids. The CDR3 bases are TGTGCCAGCAGCCGACCCTGGGACAGCTTCTACGAGCAGTACTTC. Protein sequence: CASSRPWDSFYEQYF.

The rearrangement uses TRBV15 and TRBJ2-7; possible D gene TRBD2, 5 bases. The V end lost 2 bases, the J end lost 3 bases, and 26 bases lay between the germline ends. Per germline, CDR1 LNHNV and CDR2 YYDKDF (reference sequence). The CDR3 totals 19 residues. The CDR3 is CATSRKPTLPDFGGYEQYF. The CDR3 DNA is TGTGCCACCAGCAGAAAACCCACGCTTCCGGACTTCGGCGGCTACGAGCAGTACTTC.

This chain joins TRBV14 and TRBJ2-3, with 7 bases that match TRBD1. Germline V gives CDR1 SGHDN, CDR2 FVKESK. The CDR3 totals 15 residues. J was trimmed by 4 bases and V by 4 bases; bases with no gene match: 8. This CDR3 reads CASSRQGALPDTQYF. The CDR3 nucleotides are TGTGCCAGCAGCCGACAGGGTGCTCTCCCAGATACGCAGTATTTT.

This clone was detected a few times. This chain joins TRBV5-1 and TRBJ2-7, with 12 bases lining up with TRBD2. The CDR3 covers 15 residues. V dropped 5 bases and J dropped 7; count of bases not matched to a gene: 10. The V gene's germline CDR1 is SGHRS and CDR2 YFSETQ. CDR3 DNA: TGCGCCAGCAGGCAAACACTAGCGGGAGGAGGGGAGCAGTACTTC. Its protein product is CASRQTLAGGGEQYF.

This clone was recorded only once. V and J are TRBV30 and TRBJ1-4; 10 bases match TRBD1. J was trimmed by 6 bases and V by 2 bases; bases with no gene match: 3. The CDR3 totals 14 residues. The germline CDR1 and CDR2 sequences are GTSNPN and SVGIG (reference sequence). As DNA, the CDR3 is TGTGCCTGGAGTCTTGGGACAGGGGATGAAAAACTGTTTTTT. The encoded protein is CAWSLGTGDEKLFF.

This rearrangement joins TRBV6-5 to TRBJ2-7; TRBD2 matches at 7 bases. V lost 0 bases, J lost 4 bases, and 3 bases stayed unmatched. There are 14 residues in the CDR3. Germline CDR1 MNHEY, CDR2 SVGAGI. CDR3 loop: CASSYSGGGYEQYF. For the CDR3, the DNA is TGTGCCAGCAGTTACTCGGGGGGGGGATACGAGCAGTACTTC.

This sequence joins TRBV28 and TRBJ1-2; TRBD1 aligns across 7 bases. The CDR3 has 13 amino acids. V was clipped by 3 bases and J by 7 bases; unmatched bases: 5. The germline V gene has CDR1 MDHEN and CDR2 SYDVKM. CDR3 residues: CASSFEGGSGYTF. CDR3 DNA: TGTGCCAGCAGTTTTGAAGGGGGCAGTGGCTACACCTTC.

This chain links TRBV28 with TRBJ2-5; 7 bases match TRBD2. From germline, CDR1 is MDHEN and CDR2 SYDVKM. Trimming took 3 bases from V and 4 from J; bases not matched to a gene: 5. The CDR3 covers 14 residues. This CDR3 is CASSFQIAGETQYF. CDR3 coding DNA: TGTGCCAGCAGTTTTCAAATAGCGGGAGAGACCCAGTACTTC.

The chain carries TRBV5-8 and TRBJ1-1, with TRBD1 as a possible D gene (5 bases). The germline V and J ends were trimmed by 4 bases and 4 bases, with 11 bases remaining between them. Germline V gives CDR1 SGHTS, CDR2 YDEGEE. The CDR3 extends over 13 amino acids. CDR3 nucleotides: TGTGCCAGCAGCCCTCGGGGGGTCACTGAAGCTTTCTTT. Its protein is CASSPRGVTEAFF.

The chain uses TRBV19 and TRBJ1-1, with TRBD1 as a possible D gene (5 bases). Germline-derived CDR1 and CDR2 are LNHDA and SQIVND (reference sequence). This CDR3 comprises 20 residues. Trimming shortened V by 6 bases and J by 0 bases, and 29 bases separated the two germline ends. For the CDR3, the DNA is TGTGCCAGTAGGGTCGCAGGACACGGAACCGGGTTGGGTATGAACACTGAAGCTTTCTTT. It codes for CASRVAGHGTGLGMNTEAFF.

This rearrangement joins TRBV6-1 to TRBJ1-1; D call uncertain. The CDR3 totals 13 residues. V lost 8 bases and J lost 0, with 10 bases in between. Germline lookup yields CDR1 MNHNS and CDR2 SASEGT. DNA for the CDR3: TGTGCCAGCGAACCAGGTTTGAACACTGAAGCTTTCTTT. Translation: CASEPGLNTEAFF.

The chain links TRBV29-1 to TRBJ2-1, with D unresolved. The CDR3 contains 14 residues. CDR1 and CDR2 from the germline V gene are SQVTM and ANQGSEA. The V end lost 6 bases, the J end lost 3 bases, and 15 bases lay between the germline ends. DNA for the CDR3: TGCAGCGTCGCTAGTAGTGACTTCTACAATGAGCAGTTCTTC. Protein sequence: CSVASSDFYNEQFF.